The TCR beta chain under discussion was sequenced for a study of shared clonotypes between healthy human individuals (dated by TCRdb to 2019 to 2021). About the investigation overall: The cohort included a few men and two women between 18 and 49 years of age. For each donor, CD4 naive and CD4 memory were each given three plates, CD8 naive was given two plates, and CD8 memory was given one plate. To increase sequencing depth and limit assay-specific biases, TCR repertoire library preparation and sequencing were carried out by different laboratories using diverse techniques. To estimate repertoire size and how much clonotypes are shared between individuals, the study performed deep sequencing of blood TCR repertoires from 4 to 6 healthy adults. Leukapheresis yielded between about 0.9 and 9 billion PBMCs per donor.

CD8 naive samples were obtained by positive selection for CCR7 among CD45RO-negative cells, yielding a CD45RA+CCR7+ population from which TemRA cells were excluded. Donors were healthy HIV-negative adults with no recently reported acute infections or vaccinations. All donors were Caucasian adults living in Nashville, Tennessee, USA. Blood was collected by leukapheresis, and PBMCs were isolated by Ficoll-Histopaque density gradient centrifugation and then cryopreserved in liquid nitrogen vapor phase. Analytical flow cytometry was used to check the purity and quantity of every magnetically sorted T cell population. Genomic DNA was isolated from each sorted fraction and quantified by UV absorbance on a Nanodrop 2000c. About this clone: Its antigen is currently not known. No quality values exist for individual bases; no much larger clone is one base distant.

The paper's findings and limits, for the study overall: Sampling was limited to blood, and TCR repertoires in tissue likely differ from TCR repertoires in blood. Because the study included a small number of donors, the genetic and exposure-history diversity represented was limited. Pairwise subsampling indicated that sequencing depth was expected to affect the degree of clonotype sharing among donors. Estimated clonotype richness was generally larger for naive than for memory subsets. Higher generation probabilities were observed for clonotypes shared by all four sorted-subset donors than for non-shared clonotypes. Even with the large sequencing depth, rarefaction of the sorted-subset datasets indicated that sequencing was incomplete. Sharing across a few donors was observed for around 5% of naive CD4, under 4% of naive CD8, 2.3% of memory CD4, and around 0.44% of memory CD8 clonotypes.

V is pared back by 0 bases and J by 0 bases, with 17 bases lying between the germline termini. The cysteine opens and the phenylalanine closes a CDR3 of 17 amino acids. Solely the CDR3 DNA is kept, with 51 bases framed from the first base. CDR1 and CDR2, looked up from the germline V gene (reference sequence), are GTSNPN and SVGIG. TCR CDR3 regions were amplified from genomic DNA by multiplex PCR using the deep immunoSEQ assay. For each cell subset, the extracted genomic DNA was distributed evenly across all wells of several immunoSEQ 96-well plates, and each plate served as one replicate. For sorted subsets, each replicate PCR was loaded with about 0.2 ug genomic DNA, equivalent to some 31,000 T cell genomes. Purified libraries were quantified with a Qubit 3.0 fluorometer, sized on a Bioanalyzer 2100, and re-quantified with the KAPA Library Quantification kit. Every immunoSEQ 96-well plate was sequenced on a separate single-read 150-cycle Illumina NextSeq 550 flow cell. The study's own analysis went as follows. Because only junctional sequences without quality scores were contained in the immunoSEQ output, filtering matching that applied to full-length reads could not be performed. Sequences were annotated with PyIR, a Python wrapper for IgBLAST v1.9, and V/J genes and CDR3 were assigned using IMGT germline references. Reads were removed for weak V/J assignments (E-value above 1e-6), missing CDR3, stop codons, out-of-frame junctions, or ambiguous translated residues. V3J clonotypes were defined by identical inferred V gene, J gene, and CDR3 amino acid sequence. Percentage overlap between repertoires was calculated by dividing the number of shared unique clonotypes by the size of the smaller repertoire. Richness of each repertoire was evaluated using RTK rarefaction, the Chao1 estimator, and Recon v2.1 estimates of unobserved clonotypes. Generation probabilities for all TCRbeta clonotypes obtained by the gDNA method from a handful of donors were computed using OLGA. The immuneACCESS repertoire file appears here via TCRdb, limited to in-frame rearrangements. These files lack a portion of the clones; in checked studies, under half of the deficit traces to unresolved V genes, and the cause of the others is not known. V and J calls and clone size follow that table, whereas D and trimming were derived from the DNA. This sample gives around 2.1 million clones in total; roughly 91% of them show up just once. In total, the top ten clones hold under 2% of the sample.

The sample consisted of naive CD8+ T cells from PBMCs. The sample's cell subset or site, from its label and the paper: CD45RA+CCR7+. This sequence was found in a man aged 18 to 29 in good health. Some clones in this sample may be carry-over from other donors' samples. Rearrangement joined TRBV30 to TRBJ2-5; the D gene is perhaps TRBD2, on 5 matching bases. The CDR3 reads as follows: CAWSVRTTTLYQETQYF. The DNA sequence follows: TGTGCCTGGAGTGTAAGGACGACTACCCTGTACCAAGAGACCCAGTACTTC. With the portions outside the CDR3 filled from the reference TRBV30 and TRBJ2-5 genes, the complete variable region becomes SQTIHQWPATLVQPVGSPLSLECTVEGTSNPNLYWYRQAAGRGLQLLFYSVGIGQISSEVPQNLSASRPQDRQFILSSKKLLLSDSGFYLCAWSVRTTTLYQETQYFGPGTRLLVL.